Listed below are T cell receptor beta chains from one sample, sequenced in a study of post-analysis software for immune sequencing data. TCRdb independently ran MiXCR on the PCR reads; one entry per CDR3 protein. This repertoire shows roughly 730,000 distinct CDR3 sequences, approximately 30% found once; its top ten account for under 0.7%. Sequencing was done on a sample of blood. The receptors originated from a girl aged 5-17 years with multiple sclerosis. CDR3s include the opening cysteine and the closing phenylalanine or tryptophan. D genes are given only for firm matches. Clone sizes are given selectively: once, few, many, or a class where the clone is expanded.

CDR3	DNA	J	size	V	D
CASSSSDRLGYEQYF	TGTGCCAGCAGTTCGTCCGACAGGTTGGGCTACGAGCAGTACTTC	TRBJ2-7	few	TRBV27	-
CASSLSGVKTQYF	TGTGCCAGCAGCTTATCAGGGGTGAAGACCCAGTACTTC	TRBJ2-5	few	TRBV7-9	-
CASSLAAVPVQFF	TGTGCCAGCAGCTTGGCCGCGGTCCCCGTGCAGTTCTTC	TRBJ2-1	few	TRBV5-6	-
CASSELSAGGKRYF	TGCGCCAGCAGTGAGTTGTCAGCGGGGGGAAAGAGGTATTTT	TRBJ2-3	-	TRBV10-1	TRBD2
CASSQDRGSRYGYTF	TGCGCCAGCAGCCAAGATAGGGGTTCGAGGTATGGCTACACCTTC	TRBJ1-2	few	TRBV4-3	-
CSARDPGVAGGTDTQYF	TGCAGTGCTAGAGACCCCGGGGTAGCCGGGGGCACAGATACGCAGTATTTT	TRBJ2-3	-	TRBV20-1	-
CASSYDSQNNEQFF	TGTGCCAGCAGTTACGATTCGCAGAACAATGAGCAGTTCTTC	TRBJ2-1	-	TRBV6-2/TRBV6-3	-
CASSQTGPFGEQYF	TGTGCCAGCAGCCAAACAGGGCCTTTTGGCGAGCAGTACTTC	TRBJ2-7	-	TRBV2	-
CASFLRGSGQPQHF	TGTGCCAGTTTCCTCCGAGGCTCGGGGCAGCCCCAGCATTTT	TRBJ1-5	-	TRBV19	-
CASRDGKETQYF	TGTGCCAGCAGAGACGGTAAAGAGACCCAGTACTTC	TRBJ2-5	-	TRBV7-9	-
CASSPGASGRSEQFF	TGTGCCAGCAGTCCGGGGGCTAGCGGGCGTTCTGAGCAGTTCTTC	TRBJ2-1	-	TRBV12-3/TRBV12-4	TRBD2
CASSQVLGGSYGYTF	TGCGCCAGCAGCCAAGTTTTGGGGGGCAGCTATGGCTACACCTTC	TRBJ1-2	-	TRBV4-1	-
CASRGAGPYNEQFF	TGTGCCAGCAGGGGGGCAGGGCCCTACAATGAGCAGTTCTTC	TRBJ2-1	few	TRBV2	-
CAGTSPADHNEQFF	TGTGCCGGCACATCCCCAGCGGACCACAATGAGCAGTTCTTC	TRBJ2-1	-	TRBV2	-
CASTRSGTHGYTF	TGTGCCAGCACCAGATCGGGGACCCATGGCTACACCTTC	TRBJ1-2	-	TRBV12-3/TRBV12-4	-
CASSYSRGGGGQYF	TGTGCCAGCAGTTACTCGAGGGGCGGTGGGGGGCAGTACTTC	TRBJ2-7	-	TRBV6-5	-
CAGTRDGSSYEQYF	TGTGCCGGCACCAGAGACGGTAGCTCCTACGAGCAGTACTTC	TRBJ2-7	-	TRBV6-2/TRBV6-3	-